Below are 23 T cell receptor beta chains sequenced from a single sample in a study of Ad26.COV2.S vaccination and SARS-CoV-2 variants (dated by TCRdb to the early 2020s). In light of the paper, this sample's treatment or condition label describes: some 20 received Ad26.COV2.S at low or high dose, single or two shots; roughly 5 received placebo; per-sample allocation not given. For vaccine and placebo recipients, repertoires were sequenced using samples collected on day 63 after the first injection. The library was built by means of the immunoSEQ multiplex PCR assay. Here the immuneACCESS table is served through TCRdb, limited to in-frame sequences with V and J called. Missing clones are a known gap in these copies; in checked studies unresolved V genes cover under half, and the rest lacks a known reason. The sample contains 400,000 to 500,000 clones, 70% to 90% of them found a single time. Around 3.6% of the sample is taken by the ten largest.

This sample comprised peripheral blood, obtained in a trial of Ad26.COV2.S vaccine versus placebo. The origin of the receptors is a person between 18 and 65 years old who received the Ad26.COV2.S COVID-19 vaccine or a placebo.

In its sample, this clone was seen a few times. The chain couples TRBV2 to TRBJ1-4, with 9 positions matching TRBD1. This CDR3 is 15 amino acids long. With 1 base clipped from V and 8 bases from J, the junction kept 5 bases outside the gene matches. Germline V lookup: CDR1 SNHLY, CDR2 FYNNEI. The DNA of the CDR3 is TGTGCCAGCAGTGAAGACAGGGGGCTAGGAGAAAAACTGTTTTTT. This encodes CASSEDRGLGEKLFF.

The rearrangement joins TRBV4-3 to TRBJ2-7, with 8 bases matching TRBD1. Germline V lookup: CDR1 LGHNA, CDR2 YSLEER. This CDR3 region has 15 residues. J lost 3 bases, V lost 1 base, and 5 bases had no gene match. CDR3 protein: CASSQVSQGDYEQYF. Here the CDR3 DNA reads TGCGCCAGCAGCCAAGTATCACAGGGGGACTACGAGCAGTACTTC.

The gene calls are TRBV5-1 and TRBJ1-1, with no clear D. With 4 bases removed from V and 0 bases from J, the gap between germline ends came to 16 bases. The CDR3 extends over 16 amino acids. Per germline, CDR1 SGHRS and CDR2 YFSETQ. The CDR3, as DNA: TGCGCCAGCAGCCCCCTCGTGGCTAACCTGAACACTGAAGCTTTCTTT. Protein product: CASSPLVANLNTEAFF.

The rearrangement joins TRBV18 to TRBJ2-6, with D possibly matching TRBD2 (5 bases). Looked up from germline, CDR1 is KGHSH and CDR2 is LQKENI. CDR3 size: 16 residues. Trimming cost V 3 bases and J 0 bases, with 9 bases left between them. DNA for the CDR3: TGTGCCAGCTCACCCCTAGCCGACTCTGGGGCCAACGTCCTGACTTTC. This codes for CASSPLADSGANVLTF.

This rearrangement joins TRBV27 to TRBJ2-1; no definite D call. The CDR3 runs 13 residues. Trimming removed 8 bases at V and 0 bases at J, with 8 bases between. The germline V gene has CDR1 MNHEY and CDR2 SMNVEV (reference sequence). The DNA of the CDR3 is TGTGCCAGCCGGGCCTCCTCCTACAATGAGCAGTTCTTC. Translation gives CASRASSYNEQFF.

The chain is built from TRBV5-1 and TRBJ2-3; 8 nucleotides match TRBD1. Germline CDR1 and CDR2: SGHRS and YFSETQ. The J segment lost 4 bases and the V segment lost 4 bases, leaving 8 bases of the junction unmatched. This CDR3 contains 15 residues. The CDR3 reads CASSPKDRAADTQYF. The DNA for the CDR3 is TGCGCCAGCAGCCCCAAGGACAGGGCGGCAGATACGCAGTATTTT.

V gene TRBV4-1 combines with J gene TRBJ2-5; 8 bases match TRBD1. The junction had 4 bases not matched to a gene; V was cut back by 4 bases and J by 3 bases. Germline CDR1 reads MGHRA; CDR2 reads YSYEKL. The CDR3 has 14 amino acids. The CDR3 DNA reads as TGCGCCAGCAGCCTACTGACAGGGGAAGAGACCCAGTACTTC. Its translation is CASSLLTGEETQYF.

The V call is TRBV19, the J call TRBJ2-2, with D perhaps matching TRBD2 (6 bases). Germline values: CDR1 LNHDA, CDR2 SQIVND (reference sequence). V was pared by 10 bases and J by 0 bases, with 21 bases between. There are 17 residues in the CDR3. CDR3 protein: CANWGLGLLTNTGELFF. The CDR3 nucleotides read TGTGCCAACTGGGGTTTGGGACTCCTTACGAACACCGGGGAGCTGTTTTTT.

The chain joins TRBV28 to TRBJ2-2; D remains ambiguous. Per germline, CDR1 MDHEN and CDR2 SYDVKM. Trimming pared 2 bases from V and 6 bases from J, leaving 10 bases between. The CDR3 is 14 amino acids. The CDR3 region is CASSLPSVPGELFF. In nucleotides, the CDR3 is TGTGCCAGCAGTTTACCCAGCGTCCCCGGGGAGCTGTTTTTT.

This chain uses TRBV7-9 with TRBJ2-5; TRBD2 agrees at 7 bases. V trimming: 2 bases; J trimming: 1 base; junction bases outside the gene matches: 10. Germline V CDR1 and CDR2: SEHNR, FQNEAQ (reference sequence). The length of the CDR3 is 17 residues. The CDR3 region is CASSLLGGSLLQETQYF. The DNA for the CDR3 is TGTGCCAGCAGCTTACTGGGGGGGAGCCTCCTCCAAGAGACCCAGTACTTC. Complete variable domain (other parts from reference TRBV7-9 and TRBJ2-5): DTGVSQNPRHKITKRGQNVTFRCDPISEHNRLYWYRQTLGQGPEFLTYFQNEAQLEKSRLLSDRFSAERPKGSFSTLEIQRTEQGDSAMYLCASSLLGGSLLQETQYFGPGTRLLVL.

V and J are TRBV2 and TRBJ2-1, with 9 bases aligning to TRBD2. From germline, CDR1 is SNHLY and CDR2 FYNNEI. CDR3 size: 12 residues. The V segment lost 3 bases and the J segment 16 bases; nucleotides outside the gene matches: 7. DNA of the CDR3: TGTGCCAGCAGTGACCCCGGGACTAGCAGTTTCTTC. It translates to CASSDPGTSSFF.

This chain links TRBV12-3 or TRBV12-4 with TRBJ2-3, with 8 bases that match TRBD1. Germline trimming cut 7 bases from V and 3 bases from J; bases unmatched to any gene: 3. The CDR3 runs 13 residues. The CDR3 DNA reads as TGTGCCAGCATCAACAGGGGGACAGATACGCAGTATTTT. Its translation: CASINRGTDTQYF.

A note on this clone: Distinct nucleotide sequences in the sample also encode this CDR3. The rearrangement links TRBV5-1 to TRBJ1-1; D is undetermined. Trimming removed 0 bases at V and 3 bases at J, with 9 bases between. Per the germline V gene, CDR1 is SGHRS and CDR2 is YFSETQ. CDR3 size: 14 residues. Written as DNA, the CDR3 is TGCGCCAGCAGCTTGGCCGCTGGGGACACTGAAGCTTTCTTT. Translation: CASSLAAGDTEAFF.

This clone was detected only a few times. The gene calls are TRBV7-2 and TRBJ1-5; no definite D call. Germline CDR1 reads SGHTA; CDR2 reads FQGNSA. The CDR3 totals 16 residues. V lost 5 bases, J lost 0 bases, and 14 bases lay in between. CDR3 protein: CASSPFSRSSNQPQHF. The CDR3 coding sequence is TGTGCCAGCAGCCCTTTTAGCCGGTCTAGCAATCAGCCCCAGCATTTT.

The CDR3 DNA reads TGTGCCAGCAGCTTAGAGGGGACAGGGGGGACCCAGTACTTC. It translates to CASSLEGTGGTQYF. The V and J genes are TRBV7-2 and TRBJ2-5, with 11 bases identical to TRBD1. Germline CDR1 is SGHTA and CDR2 is FQGNSA. This CDR3 region has 14 residues. The V and J ends lost 1 base and 7 bases, in that order; junction bases with no gene match: 2.

This clone was seen once. The gene calls are TRBV9 and TRBJ1-5, with D unclear. The CDR3 runs to 14 residues. V shed 3 bases and J shed 4 bases, with 11 bases lying between them. In germline, CDR1 is SGDLS, CDR2 YYNGEE. The CDR3 sequence is CASSAQGSNQPQHF. The CDR3 DNA reads TGTGCCAGCAGCGCTCAAGGGTCGAATCAGCCCCAGCATTTT.

The genes are TRBV30 and TRBJ2-5; D is tentatively TRBD1 or TRBD2 (6 bases each). The CDR3 loop spans 15 amino acids. Germline V gene sequence: CDR1 GTSNPN, CDR2 SVGIG (reference sequence). Trimming left V 5 bases short and J 2 bases short, with 18 bases between. As DNA, the CDR3 is TGTGCCTGGGGGGTCTTAGGGGGGTCACAAGAGACCCAGTACTTC. Amino acid sequence: CAWGVLGGSQETQYF.

About this clone: Distinct nucleotide sequences in the sample also encode this CDR3. This sequence joins TRBV28 and TRBJ1-5; D is ambiguous. Germline V gene data show CDR1 as MDHEN and CDR2 as SYDVKM. The CDR3 runs to 14 residues. Trimming took off 7 bases at V and 0 bases at J, with 10 bases between the two ends. The CDR3 coding sequence is TGTGCCAGCACTACGGGGTATAGCAATCAGCCCCAGCATTTT. Translated: CASTTGYSNQPQHF.

The chain combines TRBV18 with TRBJ1-3; a weak D match, TRBD1 (6 bases). Germline CDR1 reads KGHSH; CDR2 reads LQKENI. Trimming shortened V by 4 bases and J by 2 bases, and 6 bases separated the two germline ends. The CDR3 consists of 13 residues. In DNA, the CDR3 is TGTGCCAGCTCACAGGGGGCTGGAAACACCATATATTTT. It is translated as CASSQGAGNTIYF.

The CDR3 reads CASSQDPGTATDTQYF. The CDR3 DNA sequence: TGCGCCAGCAGCCAAGACCCAGGGACAGCCACAGATACGCAGTATTTT. The genes are TRBV4-3 and TRBJ2-3, with 7 bases fitting TRBD1. CDR3 length equals 16 residues. Per the germline V gene, CDR1 is LGHNA and CDR2 is YSLEER. V was pared by 0 bases and J by 2 bases, with 5 bases of the junction left unmatched.

The chain couples TRBV2 to TRBJ2-2; a possible D gene is TRBD2 (8 bases). Germline CDR1 and CDR2: SNHLY and FYNNEI. The CDR3 totals 16 residues. The V end lost 2 bases, the J end lost 7 bases, and 17 bases lay between the germline ends. The CDR3, as DNA: TGTGCCAGCAGTGAAATCGGGAGGGGGCGAGGCGGGGAGCTGTTTTTT. Protein sequence: CASSEIGRGRGGELFF. The whole variable domain, remainder taken from reference TRBV2 and TRBJ2-2, is EPEVTQTPSHQVTQMGQEVILRCVPISNHLYFYWYRQILGQKVEFLVSFYNNEISEKSEIFDDQFSVERPDGSNFTLKIRSTKLEDSAMYFCASSEIGRGRGGELFFGEGSRLTVL.

This rearrangement joins TRBV2 to TRBJ2-3; 7 nucleotides align to TRBD2. Germline loops: CDR1 SNHLY, CDR2 FYNNEI. After removal of 10 bases from V and 0 bases from J, the junction contained 7 bases not matched to a gene. The CDR3 is 14 amino acids. The CDR3 sequence: CATGASGSTDTQYF. In DNA, the CDR3 is TGTGCCACAGGAGCTAGCGGAAGCACAGATACGCAGTATTTT.

This chain joins TRBV10-1 and TRBJ2-5; 7 bases match TRBD1. This CDR3 has 14 amino acids. With 2 bases clipped from V and 5 bases from J, the junction kept 5 bases outside the gene matches. Germline lookup yields CDR1 WNHNN and CDR2 SYGVQD (reference sequence). The DNA for the CDR3 is TGCGCCAGCAGTGAGGAGGGGGCCGAGGAGACCCAGTACTTC. Translating it yields CASSEEGAEETQYF.